The 4 T cell receptor beta chains given below trace back to one sample, sequenced in a study of cytomegalovirus exposure and HLA in healthy donors. Use of 60 Vbeta and 13 Jbeta primers characterized the PCR. Assay used: immunoSEQ multiplex PCR; TCRdb lists only in-frame clones, some missing. Among some 180,000 clones listed, approximately 73% were seen once. Sequencing was performed on PBMCs. The receptors were gathered from a woman aged 25 to 39 in good health and CMV-seropositive.

This chain uses TRBV29-1 with TRBJ2-3; 10 bases map to TRBD1. J was trimmed by 1 base and V by 3 bases; bases with no gene match: 1. CDR3 length: 14 residues. Germline CDR1 SQVTM, CDR2 ANQGSEA. CDR3 in amino acids: CSVEGTGGTDTQYF. CDR3 sequence (DNA): TGCAGCGTTGAGGGGACAGGGGGCACAGATACGCAGTATTTT.

This chain uses TRBV6-5 with TRBJ2-2; 7 bases align to TRBD2. CDR1 is MNHEY and CDR2 is SVGAGI in the germline V gene. With V trimmed by 8 bases and J by 4 bases, 4 bases remained unmatched. The length of the CDR3 is 13 residues. The CDR3 here is CASEAGVTGELFF. In DNA form, the CDR3 reads TGTGCCAGCGAGGCGGGAGTCACCGGGGAGCTGTTTTTT.

The chain uses TRBV11-3 and TRBJ2-2; a weak D match, TRBD2 (6 bases). The length of the CDR3 is 15 residues. V lost 7 bases, J lost 5 bases, and 17 bases lay in between. Germline lookup yields CDR1 SGHNT and CDR2 YENEEA. The CDR3 DNA is TGTGCCAGCAAGTCTAGGCGGGGAGGTACCGGGGAGCTGTTTTTT. Residues: CASKSRRGGTGELFF.

The chain is built from TRBV5-1 and TRBJ2-5; 9 bases line up with TRBD2. Trimming took 1 base from V and 5 from J; bases not matched to a gene: 3. The CDR3 has 14 amino acids. Germline-derived CDR1 and CDR2 are SGHRS and YFSETQ. The CDR3: CASSLRSGGETQYF. Written as DNA, the CDR3 is TGCGCCAGCAGCTTGAGGAGCGGGGGGGAGACCCAGTACTTC.